The source of this T cell receptor (beta chain) is a study of T cell changes during pregnancy in multiple sclerosis. The CDR3 has 18 amino acids. V lost 0 bases and J lost 2, with 16 bases in between. Germline V gene data show CDR1 as KGHSH and CDR2 as LQKENI. Profiling relied on immunoSEQ multiplex PCR, and the TCRdb table lists in-frame clones only, not all of them. Of around 120,000 clones listed, approximately 90% were seen once; the top ten hold 3% to 3.5%. The receptor was derived from a female donor with multiple sclerosis, enrolled in a pregnancy study. This specimen was peripheral blood, taken after pregnancy. The rearrangement joins TRBV18 to TRBJ1-4; no firm D call. CDR3 nucleotides: TGTGCCAGCTCACCACCTCGGCCGGGGTTGGGGACTAATGAAAAACTGTTTTTT. Translated: CASSPPRPGLGTNEKLFF.